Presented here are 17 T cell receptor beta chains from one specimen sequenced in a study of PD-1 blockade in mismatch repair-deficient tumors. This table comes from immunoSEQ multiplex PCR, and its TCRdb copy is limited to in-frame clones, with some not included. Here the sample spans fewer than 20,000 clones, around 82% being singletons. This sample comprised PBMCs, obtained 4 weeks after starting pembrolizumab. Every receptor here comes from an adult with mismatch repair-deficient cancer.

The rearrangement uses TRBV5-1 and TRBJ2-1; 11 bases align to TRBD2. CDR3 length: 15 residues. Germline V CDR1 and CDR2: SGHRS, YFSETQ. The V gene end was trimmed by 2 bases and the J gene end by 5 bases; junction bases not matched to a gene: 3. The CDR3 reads CASSLVAGGDNEQFF. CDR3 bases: TGCGCCAGCAGCTTAGTAGCGGGAGGGGACAATGAGCAGTTCTTC.

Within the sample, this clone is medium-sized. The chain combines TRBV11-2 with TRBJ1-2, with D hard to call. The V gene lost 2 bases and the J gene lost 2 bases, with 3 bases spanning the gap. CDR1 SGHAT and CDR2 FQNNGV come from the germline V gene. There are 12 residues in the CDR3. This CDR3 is CASSLSNYGYTF. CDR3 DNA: TGTGCCAGCAGCTTATCGAACTATGGCTACACCTTC.

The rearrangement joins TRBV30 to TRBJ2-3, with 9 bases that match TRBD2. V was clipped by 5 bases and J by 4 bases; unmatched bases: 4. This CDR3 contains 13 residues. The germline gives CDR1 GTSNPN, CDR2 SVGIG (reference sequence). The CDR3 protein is CAWSVAGADTQYF. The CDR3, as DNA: TGTGCCTGGTCAGTAGCGGGAGCAGATACGCAGTATTTT.

The CDR3 spells CASSFQVSGYTF. For the CDR3, the DNA is TGTGCCAGCAGCTTCCAGGTGTCTGGCTACACCTTC. V is TRBV28 and J is TRBJ1-2; D gene uncertain. Germline V gives CDR1 MDHEN, CDR2 SYDVKM. The V end lost 6 bases, the J end lost 7 bases, and 12 bases lay between the germline ends. CDR3 length equals 12 residues.

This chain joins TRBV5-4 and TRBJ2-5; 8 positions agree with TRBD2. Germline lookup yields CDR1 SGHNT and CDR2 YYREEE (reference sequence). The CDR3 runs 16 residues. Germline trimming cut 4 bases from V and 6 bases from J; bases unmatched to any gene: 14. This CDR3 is CASSRGGGDVLQTQYF. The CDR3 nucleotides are TGTGCCAGCAGCCGGGGGGGCGGGGACGTCCTGCAGACCCAGTACTTC. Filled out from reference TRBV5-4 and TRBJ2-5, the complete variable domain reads ETGVTQSPTHLIKTRGQQVTLRCSSQSGHNTVSWYQQALGQGPQFIFQYYREEENGRGNFPPRFSGLQFPNYSSELNVNALELDDSALYLCASSRGGGDVLQTQYFGPGTRLLVL.

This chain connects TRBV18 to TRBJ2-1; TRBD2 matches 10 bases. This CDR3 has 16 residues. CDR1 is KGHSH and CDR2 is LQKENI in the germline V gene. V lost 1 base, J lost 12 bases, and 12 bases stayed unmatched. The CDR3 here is CASSPQSSGREGAQFF. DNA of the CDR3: TGTGCCAGCTCACCACAGTCTAGCGGGAGAGAAGGTGCGCAGTTCTTC. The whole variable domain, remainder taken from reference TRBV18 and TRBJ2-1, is NAGVMQNPRHLVRRRGQEARLRCSPMKGHSHVYWYRQLPEEGLKFMVYLQKENIIDESGMPKERFSAEFPKEGPSILRIQQVVRGDSAAYFCASSPQSSGREGAQFFGPGTRLTVL.

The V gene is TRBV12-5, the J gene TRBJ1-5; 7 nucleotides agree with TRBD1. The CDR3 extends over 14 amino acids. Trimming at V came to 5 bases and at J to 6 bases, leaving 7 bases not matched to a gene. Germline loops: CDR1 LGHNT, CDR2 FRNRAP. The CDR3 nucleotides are TGTGCTAGTGGTCCGGGGACAGTCCTTCAGCCCCAGCATTTT. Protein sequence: CASGPGTVLQPQHF.

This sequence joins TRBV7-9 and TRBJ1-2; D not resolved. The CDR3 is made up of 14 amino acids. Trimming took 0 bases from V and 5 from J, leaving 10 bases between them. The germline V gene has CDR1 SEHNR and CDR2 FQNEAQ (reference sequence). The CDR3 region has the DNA TGTGCCAGCAGCTTAGCTGGCACCCAATATGGCTACACCTTC. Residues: CASSLAGTQYGYTF. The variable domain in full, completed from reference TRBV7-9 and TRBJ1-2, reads DTGVSQNPRHKITKRGQNVTFRCDPISEHNRLYWYRQTLGQGPEFLTYFQNEAQLEKSRLLSDRFSAERPKGSFSTLEIQRTEQGDSAMYLCASSLAGTQYGYTFGSGTRLTVV.

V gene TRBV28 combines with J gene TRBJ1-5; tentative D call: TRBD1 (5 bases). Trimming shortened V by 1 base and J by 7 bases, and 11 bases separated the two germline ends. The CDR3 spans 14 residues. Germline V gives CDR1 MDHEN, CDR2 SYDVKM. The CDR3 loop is CASSLFRVGQPQHF. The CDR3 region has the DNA TGTGCCAGCAGTTTATTCAGGGTAGGACAGCCCCAGCATTTT.

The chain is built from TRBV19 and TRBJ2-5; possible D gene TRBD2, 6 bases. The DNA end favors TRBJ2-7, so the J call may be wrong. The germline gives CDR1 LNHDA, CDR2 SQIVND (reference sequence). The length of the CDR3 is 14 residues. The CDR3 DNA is TGTGCCAGTAGTATACGGGAGAGTAACCACGAGCAGTACTTC. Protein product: CASSIRESNHEQYF.

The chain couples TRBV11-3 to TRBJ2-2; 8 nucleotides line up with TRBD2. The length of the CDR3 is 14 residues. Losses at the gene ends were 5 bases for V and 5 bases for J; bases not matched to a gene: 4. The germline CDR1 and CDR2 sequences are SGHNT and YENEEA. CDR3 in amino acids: CASSQVAGTGELFF. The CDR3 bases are TGTGCCAGCAGCCAGGTAGCGGGAACCGGGGAGCTGTTTTTT.

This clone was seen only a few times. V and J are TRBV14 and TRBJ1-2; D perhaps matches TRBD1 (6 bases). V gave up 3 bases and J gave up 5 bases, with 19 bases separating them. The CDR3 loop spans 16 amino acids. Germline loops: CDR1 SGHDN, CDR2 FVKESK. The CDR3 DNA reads TGTGCCAGCAGCCAGAAGTTCCAGGGGTTGAGATATGGCTACACCTTC. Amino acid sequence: CASSQKFQGLRYGYTF.

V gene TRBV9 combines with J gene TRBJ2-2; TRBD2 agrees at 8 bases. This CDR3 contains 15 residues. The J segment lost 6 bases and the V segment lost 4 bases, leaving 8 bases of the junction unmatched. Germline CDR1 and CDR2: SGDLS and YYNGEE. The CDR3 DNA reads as TGTGCCAGCAGCCGAGAGGGACTAGACGCCGGGGAGCTGTTTTTT. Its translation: CASSREGLDAGELFF.

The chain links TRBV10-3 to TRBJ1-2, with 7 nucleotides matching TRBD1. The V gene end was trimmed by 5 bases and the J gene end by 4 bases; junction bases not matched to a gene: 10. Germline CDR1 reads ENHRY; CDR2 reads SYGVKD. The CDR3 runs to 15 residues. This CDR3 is CAISLSDRHFYGYTF. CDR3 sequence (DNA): TGTGCCATCAGTCTCTCGGACAGGCACTTCTATGGCTACACCTTC.

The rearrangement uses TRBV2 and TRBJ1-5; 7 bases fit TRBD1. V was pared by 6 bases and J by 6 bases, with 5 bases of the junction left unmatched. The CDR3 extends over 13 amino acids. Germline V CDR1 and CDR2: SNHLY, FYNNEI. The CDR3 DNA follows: TGTGCCAGCAGCTTCGACAGGGTTCAGCCCCAGCATTTT. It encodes CASSFDRVQPQHF.

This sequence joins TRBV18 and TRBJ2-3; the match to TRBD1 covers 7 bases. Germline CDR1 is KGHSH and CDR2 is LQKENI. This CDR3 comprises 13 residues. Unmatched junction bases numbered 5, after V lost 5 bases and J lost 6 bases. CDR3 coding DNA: TGTGCCAGCTCATCCGGACAGGTCGATACGCAGTATTTT. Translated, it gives CASSSGQVDTQYF.

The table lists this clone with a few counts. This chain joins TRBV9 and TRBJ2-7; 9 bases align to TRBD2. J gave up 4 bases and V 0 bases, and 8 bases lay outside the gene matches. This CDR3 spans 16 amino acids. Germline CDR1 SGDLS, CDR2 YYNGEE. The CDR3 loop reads CASSVGEGGLAYEQYF. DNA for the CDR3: TGTGCCAGCAGCGTAGGGGAAGGGGGACTAGCTTACGAGCAGTACTTC.